This T cell receptor beta chain comes out of a study of blood T cell repertoires in COVID-19. Only in-frame clones appear in the TCRdb table, and some are missing; sequencing was by immunoSEQ multiplex PCR. Found here are 250,000 to 300,000 clones, 86% of them singletons; the top ten hold about 4%. CDR1 and CDR2 (germline): SGDLS, YYNGEE. V was cut by 0 bases and J by 14 bases, with 18 bases left in between. The CDR3 consists of 14 residues. The chain carries TRBV9 and TRBJ2-1; D possibly corresponds to TRBD1 (6 bases). The sample was peripheral blood. The TCR was taken from a young man with active or convalescent COVID-19. This chain's CDR3 is CASSVGDPKGVKFF. DNA for the CDR3: TGTGCCAGCAGCGTAGGAGATCCAAAGGGGGTAAAGTTCTTC.